Listed here are 23 T cell receptor beta chains from one sample, sequenced in a study of T cells in Graves' hyperthyroidism and ophthalmopathy. The CDR3 regions of TCR beta were amplified from RNA transcripts. Carried out on the TCR CDR3, a first-round RT-PCR used the HTBI primer set. TCRdb reanalysed the multiplex PCR reads using MiXCR and keeps one entry per CDR3 protein. The repertoire holds about 59,000 distinct CDR3 sequences, around 53% seen once, with approximately 3.6% in the top ten. Sequenced sample: blood. The receptor source for this set is a woman between 55 and 75 years old with Graves' ophthalmopathy.

Points on this clonotype: The CDR3 carries no conserved terminal phenylalanine or tryptophan, so it likely arises from a read error. No DNA is shown, since the ends of the CDR3 on it are uncertain; the CDR3 is the one TCRdb lists. The chain employs TRBV18 and TRBJ2-6; no check of the table's D call, TRBD1, against the DNA was made. Per germline, CDR1 KGHSH and CDR2 LQKENI. The CDR3 totals 9 residues, both ends included. The CDR3: CASSPTPPS.

A word on this clonotype: One end of the junction varies from germline; a read error may be responsible. The gene calls are TRBV5-6 and TRBJ1-4; D call uncertain. The CDR3 is made up of 12 amino acids. Germline CDR1 is SGHDT and CDR2 is YYEEEE. CDR3 DNA: TGCGCCAGACATGGTCAGGAAGAAAAACTGTTTTTT. Its translation: CARHGQEEKLFF.

V is TRBV12-3 or TRBV12-4 and J is TRBJ2-5; TRBD1 aligns across 8 bases. The CDR3 loop spans 12 amino acids. The junction had 4 bases not matched to a gene; V was cut back by 4 bases and J by 9 bases. CDR3 DNA sequence: TGTGCCAGCAGTTCACAACAGGGGGCCCAGTACTTC. Translated, it gives CASSSQQGAQYF.

With regard to this clonotype: At one boundary the junction diverges from the germline segment, which might be a read error. The CDR3 here is CASSKGGTNTGELFF. DNA for the CDR3: TGTGCCAGCAGTAAGGGCGGTACGAACACCGGGGAGCTGTTCTTT. The rearrangement uses TRBV11-2 and TRBJ2-2; possible D gene TRBD2, 5 bases. The length of the CDR3 is 15 residues. Germline V gene data show CDR1 as SGHAT and CDR2 as FQNNGV.

This clonotype occurred a few times. The chain recombines TRBV27 with TRBJ2-3; 16 bases align to TRBD2. The junction had 6 bases not matched to a gene; V was cut back by 6 bases and J by 0 bases. The CDR3 has 18 amino acids. CDR1 MNHEY and CDR2 SMNVEV come from the germline V gene (reference sequence). The CDR3 spells CASRRGLAGGFSTDTQYF. The DNA for the CDR3 is TGTGCCAGCAGGCGGGGACTAGCGGGGGGGTTCAGCACAGATACGCAGTATTTT.

There are many counts of this clonotype. The chain carries TRBV19 and TRBJ2-1; 9 bases agree with TRBD2. Germline lookup yields CDR1 LNHDA and CDR2 SQIVND (reference sequence). The ends lost 0 bases at V and 6 bases at J; junction bases unmatched: 9. The CDR3 has 17 amino acids. CDR3 sequence: CASSIDLVAGVGNEQFF. The CDR3 region has the DNA TGTGCCAGTAGTATAGATCTAGTAGCGGGAGTTGGCAATGAGCAGTTCTTC.

This clonotype was counted many times. The chain couples TRBV28 to TRBJ2-7; tentatively, D is TRBD2 (6 bases). This CDR3 has 12 amino acids. V gave up 4 bases and J gave up 3 bases, with 7 bases separating them. Germline assignment: CDR1 MDHEN and CDR2 SYDVKM. In DNA, the CDR3 is TGTGCCAGCAGTTCGGGGGACTACGAGCAGTACTTC. Translating it yields CASSSGDYEQYF.

This clonotype was recorded at least ten times. The chain carries TRBV6-1 and TRBJ2-3; D may be TRBD2 (5 bases). V was pared by 2 bases and J by 2 bases, with 14 bases between. CDR1 MNHNS and CDR2 SASEGT come from the germline V gene. The CDR3 length is 16 residues. CDR3 residues: CASSERNRGATDTQYF. The CDR3 coding sequence is TGTGCCAGCAGTGAAAGGAACCGGGGAGCCACAGATACGCAGTATTTT.

J is TRBJ1-2 and V is TRBV10-3; TRBD1 aligns across 8 bases. The CDR3 spans 14 residues. Germline assignment: CDR1 ENHRY and CDR2 SYGVKD. V lost 3 bases to trimming and J lost 5 bases; unmatched junction nucleotides: 5. This CDR3 is CAISEETGVYGYTF. The CDR3 coding sequence is TGTGCCATCAGTGAAGAGACAGGGGTATATGGCTACACCTTC.

The chain recombines TRBV12-3 or TRBV12-4 with TRBJ1-2; D possibly corresponds to TRBD1 (6 bases). The germline V and J ends were trimmed by 5 bases and 2 bases, with 12 bases remaining between them. The CDR3 runs to 14 residues. CDR3 nucleotide sequence: TGTGCCAGCAGTCTACAGGGTATGAACTATGGCTACACCTTC. This sequence encodes CASSLQGMNYGYTF.

This clonotype was counted many times. The chain has TRBV20-1 and TRBJ1-5; the match to TRBD1 covers 9 bases. This CDR3 has 13 amino acids. Per the germline V gene, CDR1 is DFQATT and CDR2 is SNEGSKA (reference sequence). This chain's CDR3 is CSTRTGGNQPQHF. As DNA, the CDR3 is TGCAGCACCCGGACAGGGGGCAATCAGCCCCAGCATTTT.

This sequence joins TRBV9 and TRBJ2-5; weak D call: TRBD2 (6 bases). CDR3 length equals 13 residues. Germline-derived CDR1 and CDR2 are SGDLS and YYNGEE. V was clipped by 4 bases and J by 4 bases, with 11 bases between them. The CDR3: CASSPGGGETQYF. The CDR3 nucleotides read TGTGCCAGCAGCCCCGGGGGTGGAGAGACCCAGTACTTC.

This chain joins TRBV7-2 and TRBJ2-5; possibly TRBD1 or TRBD2 for D (5 bases each). V was pared by 5 bases and J by 9 bases, with 16 bases between. This CDR3 has 13 residues. CDR1 is SGHTA, CDR2 FQGNSA, per germline. The CDR3 DNA reads TGTGCCAGCAGCCAGGGCGGGCATCAGCCCCAGTACTTC. This translates into CASSQGGHQPQYF.

This chain connects TRBV20-1 to TRBJ2-1; either TRBD1 or TRBD2 may fit D (5 bases each). With 0 bases removed from V and 10 bases from J, the gap between germline ends came to 10 bases. Germline V gene lookup returns CDR1 DFQATT and CDR2 SNEGSKA (reference sequence). The CDR3 is 12 amino acids. This CDR3 is CSAREGVGEQFF. Here the CDR3 DNA reads TGCAGTGCTAGAGAGGGGGTAGGCGAGCAGTTCTTC.

This clonotype was observed once. CDR3 sequence reads: CASSLVGTDDSPLHF. The CDR3 DNA follows: TGTGCCAGCAGCTTAGTAGGGACGGACGATTCACCCCTCCACTTT. J is TRBJ1-6 and V is TRBV7-9, with D possibly being TRBD1 (5 bases). V lost 1 base, J lost 8 bases, and 12 bases lay in between. This CDR3 is built from 15 residues. Germline loops: CDR1 SEHNR, CDR2 FQNEAQ (reference sequence).

In DNA, the CDR3 is TGTGCCAGCAGTGACCACTTGGACAGGGCCCTCTCCTACGAGCAGTACTTC. This sequence encodes CASSDHLDRALSYEQYF. The genes are TRBV2 and TRBJ2-7; 8 bases line up with TRBD1. The V segment lost 3 bases and the J segment 0 bases; nucleotides outside the gene matches: 10. Germline V gives CDR1 SNHLY, CDR2 FYNNEI. This CDR3 is 17 amino acids long.

Concerning this clonotype: This may come from a read error, since a much larger clone is one base off. The chain carries TRBV5-4 and TRBJ1-1; TRBD1 matches at 7 bases. This CDR3 spans 17 amino acids. Germline assignment: CDR1 SGHNT and CDR2 YYREEE (reference sequence). Here the CDR3 DNA reads TGTGCCAGCAGCCAACGTATAGGGGGCGCGAGTAGCACTGAAGTTTTCTTT. This sequence encodes CASSQRIGGASSTEVFF.

Turning to this clonotype: The limits of the CDR3 on the DNA are not certain, so only TCRdb's listed CDR3 is given. The chain's CDR3 is CASSVAGGITEALF. The chain couples TRBV9 to TRBJ1-1. The CDR3 spans 14 amino acids, including both terminal residues. Germline CDR1 is SGDLS and CDR2 is YYNGEE.

At least ten counts were recorded for this clonotype. The genes are TRBV5-1 and TRBJ2-7, with 7 bases matching TRBD2. The germline V gene encodes CDR1 SGHRS and CDR2 YFSETQ. The ends lost 0 bases at V and 1 base at J; junction bases unmatched: 7. The CDR3 is made up of 16 amino acids. The CDR3 protein is CASSLAGTSASYEQYF. CDR3 in DNA: TGCGCCAGCAGCTTGGCTGGAACTAGCGCATCCTACGAGCAGTACTTC.

In this sample, this clonotype turned up once. No conserved phenylalanine or tryptophan ends this CDR3, so it is likely a read error. The chain is built from TRBV3-1 and TRBJ1-2; no firm D call. There are 14 residues in the CDR3. Germline CDR1 reads LGHDT; CDR2 reads YNNKEL (reference sequence). The CDR3 sequence is CVSSQGRANYGYTL. CDR3 DNA: TGTGTCAGCAGCCAAGGACGGGCTAACTATGGCTACACCTTA.

The chain joins TRBV15 to TRBJ2-3, with 8 nucleotides matching TRBD2. V lost 3 bases to trimming and J lost 0 bases; unmatched junction nucleotides: 2. This CDR3 region has 15 residues. Germline loops: CDR1 LNHNV, CDR2 YYDKDF (reference sequence). The CDR3 loop reads CATSSSGASTDTQYF. The DNA for the CDR3 is TGTGCCACCAGCAGTAGCGGGGCGAGCACAGATACGCAGTATTTT.

As for this clonotype: No conserved phenylalanine or tryptophan ends this CDR3, so it is likely a read error. The DNA is omitted, as the CDR3 cannot be located on it reliably, and the CDR3 follows TCRdb's listing. The rearrangement joins TRBV5-1 to TRBJ1-3. From its first to its last residue, the CDR3 has 10 amino acids. CDR1 is SGHRS, CDR2 YFSETQ, per germline. This chain's CDR3 is CASSRRDSYL.

The rearrangement uses TRBV24-1 and TRBJ2-3; tentative D call: TRBD2 (5 bases). CDR3 length: 16 residues. Trimming took off 3 bases at V and 2 bases at J, with 14 bases between the two ends. The germline V gene encodes CDR1 KGHDR and CDR2 SFDVKD. As DNA, the CDR3 is TGTGCCACCAGTGATAGCGGTAGCTCCGCCACAGATACGCAGTATTTT. This sequence encodes CATSDSGSSATDTQYF.